The clone carrying this T cell receptor beta chain was counted between two and nine times. Its antigen remains unknown. Between the trimmed V and J ends, which lost 5 bases and 2 bases, there was a span of 23 bases. The CDR3 extends over 18 amino acids. This sample was taken from a study of identical twins. Broader study findings: The authors noted that invariant MAIT and iNKT cells could partly confound zero-insertion analyses. Twins shared beta out-of-frame sequences in excess, but this excess was weaker.

Template switching created a universal primer site, and the cDNA included unique molecular identifiers. TCRdb re-called the 5' RACE reads with MiXCR, one entry per CDR3 protein. The sample has 300,000 to 400,000 distinct CDR3 sequences, roughly 9% seen once; the top ten hold under 10%. The receptor's source is a woman aged 45-60 years in good health. The material sequenced was naive T cells sorted from blood. V usage is TRBV12-3 or TRBV12-4 and J usage is TRBJ2-3, with D tentatively TRBD2 (5 bases). The CDR3 is CASSLIATHSLFTDTQYF. In DNA, the CDR3 is TGTGCCAGCAGTCTCATAGCGACCCATTCCCTATTCACAGATACGCAGTATTTT.